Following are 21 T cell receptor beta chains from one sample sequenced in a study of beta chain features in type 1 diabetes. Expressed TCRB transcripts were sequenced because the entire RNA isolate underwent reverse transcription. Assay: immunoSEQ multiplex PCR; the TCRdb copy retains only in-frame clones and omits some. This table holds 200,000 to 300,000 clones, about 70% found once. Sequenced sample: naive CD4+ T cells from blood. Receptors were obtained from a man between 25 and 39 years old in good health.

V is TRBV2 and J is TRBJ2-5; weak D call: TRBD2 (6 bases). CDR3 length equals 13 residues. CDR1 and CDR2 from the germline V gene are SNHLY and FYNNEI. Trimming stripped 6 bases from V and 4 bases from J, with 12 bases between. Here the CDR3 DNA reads TGTGCCAGCAGGCCGGGAGAGGGAGAGACCCAGTACTTC. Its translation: CASRPGEGETQYF.

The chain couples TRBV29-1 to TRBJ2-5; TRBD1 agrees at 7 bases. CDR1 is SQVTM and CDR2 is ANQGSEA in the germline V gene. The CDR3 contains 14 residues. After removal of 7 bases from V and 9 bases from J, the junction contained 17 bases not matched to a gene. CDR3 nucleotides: TGCAGCGCCTTACTACAGGGAAGGGGGCCGGCCCAGTACTTC. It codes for CSALLQGRGPAQYF. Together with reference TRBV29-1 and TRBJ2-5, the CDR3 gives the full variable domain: SAVISQKPSRDICQRGTSLTIQCQVDSQVTMMFWYRQQPGQSLTLIATANQGSEATYESGFVIDKFPISRPNLTFSTLTVSNMSPEDSSIYLCSALLQGRGPAQYFGPGTRLLVL.

DNA of the CDR3: TGTGCCAGCAGCAAGGAAACCCAGGCCCTCAAAGAGACCCAGTACTTC. This gives the protein CASSKETQALKETQYF. The chain carries TRBV7-2 and TRBJ2-5; D call uncertain. V lost 5 bases to trimming and J lost 3 bases, with 19 bases between them. CDR1 and CDR2 from the germline V gene are SGHTA and FQGNSA. The CDR3 covers 16 residues.

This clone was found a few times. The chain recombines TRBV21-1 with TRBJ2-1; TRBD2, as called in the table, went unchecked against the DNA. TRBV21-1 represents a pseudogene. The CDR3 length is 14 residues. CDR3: CASSKVASGREEFF. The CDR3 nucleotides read TGTGCCAGCAGCAAAGTCGCTAGCGGGAGAGAGGAGTTCTTC.

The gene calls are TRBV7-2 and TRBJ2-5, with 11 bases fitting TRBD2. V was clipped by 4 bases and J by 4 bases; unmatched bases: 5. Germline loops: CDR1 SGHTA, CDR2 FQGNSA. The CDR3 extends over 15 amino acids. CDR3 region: CASSSPSGRRETQYF. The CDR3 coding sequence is TGTGCCAGCAGCTCGCCTAGCGGGAGGAGAGAGACCCAGTACTTC.

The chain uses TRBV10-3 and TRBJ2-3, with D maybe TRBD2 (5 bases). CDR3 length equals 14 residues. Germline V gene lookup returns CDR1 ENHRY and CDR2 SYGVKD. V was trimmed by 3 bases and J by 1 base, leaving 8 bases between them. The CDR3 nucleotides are TGTGCCATCAGTGAAGCGAGGGGCACAGATACGCAGTATTTT. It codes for CAISEARGTDTQYF.

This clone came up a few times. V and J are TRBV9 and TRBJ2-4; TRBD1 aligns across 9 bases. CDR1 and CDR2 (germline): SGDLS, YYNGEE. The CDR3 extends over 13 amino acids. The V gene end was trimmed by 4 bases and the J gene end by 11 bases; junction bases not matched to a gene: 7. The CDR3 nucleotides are TGTGCCAGCAGCCCCTTGGGACAGGGCGTTCAGTACTTC. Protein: CASSPLGQGVQYF.

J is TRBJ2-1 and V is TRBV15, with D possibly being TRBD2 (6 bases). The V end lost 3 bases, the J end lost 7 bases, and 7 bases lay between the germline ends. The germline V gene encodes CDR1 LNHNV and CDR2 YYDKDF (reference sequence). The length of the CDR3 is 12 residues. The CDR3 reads CATSRTSNEQFF. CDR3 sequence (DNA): TGTGCCACCAGCAGGACTAGTAATGAGCAGTTCTTC.

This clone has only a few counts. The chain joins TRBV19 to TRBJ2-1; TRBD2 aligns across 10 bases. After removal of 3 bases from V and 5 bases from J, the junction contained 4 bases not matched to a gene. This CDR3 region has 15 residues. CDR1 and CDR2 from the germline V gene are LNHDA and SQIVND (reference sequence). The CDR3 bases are TGTGCCAGTAGTATCTGGACTAGCGGAGACAATGAGCAGTTCTTC. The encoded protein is CASSIWTSGDNEQFF.

The CDR3 sequence: CASSLEAGRNKFF. CDR3 sequence (DNA): TGCGCCAGCAGCTTGGAGGCAGGTCGCAACAAGTTCTTC. The chain joins TRBV5-1 to TRBJ2-1; no clear D gene. Germline values: CDR1 SGHRS, CDR2 YFSETQ. V lost 0 bases and J lost 14, with 15 bases in between. The CDR3 sequence is 13 residues long.

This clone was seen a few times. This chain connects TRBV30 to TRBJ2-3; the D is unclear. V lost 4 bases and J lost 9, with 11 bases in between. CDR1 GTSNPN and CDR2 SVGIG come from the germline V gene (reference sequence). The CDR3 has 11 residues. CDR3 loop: CAWIGGATQYF. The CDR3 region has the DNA TGTGCCTGGATAGGCGGAGCCACGCAGTATTTT.

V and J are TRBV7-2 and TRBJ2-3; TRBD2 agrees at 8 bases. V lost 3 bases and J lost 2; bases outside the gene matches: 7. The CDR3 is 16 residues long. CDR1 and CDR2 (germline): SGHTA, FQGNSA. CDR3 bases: TGTGCCAGCAGCTTTGCTTTAGCGGGGCTCACAGATACGCAGTATTTT. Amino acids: CASSFALAGLTDTQYF.

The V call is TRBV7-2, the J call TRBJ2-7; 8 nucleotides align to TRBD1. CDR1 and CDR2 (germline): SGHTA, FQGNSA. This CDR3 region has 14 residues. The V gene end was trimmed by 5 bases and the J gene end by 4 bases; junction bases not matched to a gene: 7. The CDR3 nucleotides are TGTGCCAGCAGCCCGGTCAGGGGGCGGTACGAGCAGTACTTC. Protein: CASSPVRGRYEQYF.

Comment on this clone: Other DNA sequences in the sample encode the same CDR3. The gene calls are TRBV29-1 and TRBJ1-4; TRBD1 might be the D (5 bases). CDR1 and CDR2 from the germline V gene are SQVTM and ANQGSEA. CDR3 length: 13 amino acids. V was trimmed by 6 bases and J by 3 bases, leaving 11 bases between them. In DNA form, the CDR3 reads TGCAGCGTGGCGGACACTCCTAATGAAAAACTGTTTTTT. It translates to CSVADTPNEKLFF.

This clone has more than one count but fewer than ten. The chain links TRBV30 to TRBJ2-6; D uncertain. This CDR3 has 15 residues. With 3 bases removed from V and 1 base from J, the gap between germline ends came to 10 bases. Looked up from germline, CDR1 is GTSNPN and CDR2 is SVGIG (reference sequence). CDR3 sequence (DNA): TGTGCCTGGAGGACCACTACGTCTGGGGCCAACGTCCTGACTTTC. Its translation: CAWRTTTSGANVLTF. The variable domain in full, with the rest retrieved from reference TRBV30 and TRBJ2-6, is SQTIHQWPATLVQPVGSPLSLECTVEGTSNPNLYWYRQAAGRGLQLLFYSVGIGQISSEVPQNLSASRPQDRQFILSSKKLLLSDSGFYLCAWRTTTSGANVLTFGAGSRLTVL.

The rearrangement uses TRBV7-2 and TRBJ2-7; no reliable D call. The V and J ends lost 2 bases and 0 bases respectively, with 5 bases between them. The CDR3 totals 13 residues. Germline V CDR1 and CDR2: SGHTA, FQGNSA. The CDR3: CASSLLVSYEQYF. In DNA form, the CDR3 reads TGTGCCAGCAGCTTACTCGTCTCCTACGAGCAGTACTTC.

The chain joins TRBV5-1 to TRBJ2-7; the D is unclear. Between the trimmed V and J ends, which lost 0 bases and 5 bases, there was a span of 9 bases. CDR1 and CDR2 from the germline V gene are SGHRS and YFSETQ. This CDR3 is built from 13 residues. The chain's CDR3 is CASSLARQNEQYF. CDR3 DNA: TGCGCCAGCAGCTTGGCCAGGCAGAACGAGCAGTACTTC.

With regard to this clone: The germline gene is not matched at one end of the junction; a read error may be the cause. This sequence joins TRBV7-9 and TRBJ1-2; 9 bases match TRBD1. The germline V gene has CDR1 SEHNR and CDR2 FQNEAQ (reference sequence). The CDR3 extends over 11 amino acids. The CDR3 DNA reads TGTGCCAGCAGCTTTCCCGGGACAGGGTTCTTC. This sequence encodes CASSFPGTGFF.

CDR3 loop: CASSKGARGAGVGETQYF. CDR3 DNA sequence: TGTGCCAGCAGTAAAGGCGCCAGAGGAGCGGGAGTAGGAGAGACCCAGTACTTC. The rearrangement joins TRBV7-2 to TRBJ2-5, with 8 nucleotides matching TRBD2. The CDR3 runs 18 residues. The J segment lost 4 bases and the V segment lost 6 bases, leaving 19 bases of the junction unmatched. Germline V lookup: CDR1 SGHTA, CDR2 FQGNSA. Full variable domain (missing parts from reference TRBV7-2 and TRBJ2-5): GAGVSQSPSNKVTEKGKDVELRCDPISGHTALYWYRQSLGQGLEFLIYFQGNSAPDKSGLPSDRFSAERTGGSVSTLTIQRTQQEDSAVYLCASSKGARGAGVGETQYFGPGTRLLVL.

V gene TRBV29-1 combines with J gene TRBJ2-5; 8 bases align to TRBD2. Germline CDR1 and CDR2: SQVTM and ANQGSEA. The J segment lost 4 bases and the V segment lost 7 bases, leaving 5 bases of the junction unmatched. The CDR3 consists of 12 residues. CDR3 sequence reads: CSASGRAETQYF. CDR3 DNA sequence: TGCAGCGCCAGCGGGAGAGCAGAGACCCAGTACTTC.

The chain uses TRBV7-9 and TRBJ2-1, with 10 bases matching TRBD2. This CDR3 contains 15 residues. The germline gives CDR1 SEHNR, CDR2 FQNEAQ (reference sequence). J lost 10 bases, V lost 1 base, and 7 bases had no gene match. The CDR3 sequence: CASSLEDLAGAEQFF. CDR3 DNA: TGTGCCAGCAGCTTAGAAGATCTAGCGGGAGCCGAGCAGTTCTTC.